These 13 T cell receptor beta chains were sequenced from one sample in a study of CD8 T cells in ankylosing spondylitis. These receptors have no known antigen. Study findings and constraints: Characteristic of ankylosing spondylitis blood, it appeared, was a TCR beta motif comprising roughly 8 highly homologous variants.

TCRdb used MiXCR to reprocess the 5' RACE reads, holding one entry per CDR3 protein. The sample holds 450,000 to 550,000 distinct CDR3 sequences; approximately 5.3% are singletons and the top ten take around 3.5%. The specimen sequenced was blood, either unsorted or a sorted T cell fraction (not recorded which). The source of these receptors is a male donor with ankylosing spondylitis.

The V call is TRBV10-3, the J call TRBJ1-5; D is ambiguous. The CDR3 is made up of 12 amino acids. Trimming shortened V by 4 bases and J by 7 bases, and 8 bases separated the two germline ends. Germline CDR1 and CDR2: ENHRY and SYGVKD. The DNA for the CDR3 is TGTGCCATCAGTGGGGGTTACCAGCCCCAGCATTTT. This encodes CAISGGYQPQHF.

In its sample, this clonotype was seen many times. The chain carries TRBV4-3 and TRBJ1-2; TRBD1 matches at 11 bases. V gave up 8 bases and J gave up 7 bases; unmatched junction bases: 9. CDR3 length equals 14 residues. Germline values: CDR1 LGHNA, CDR2 YSLEER. CDR3 DNA: TGCGCCAGCGCACGGGACAGGGGGAGAGCTGGCTACACCTTC. This sequence encodes CASARDRGRAGYTF.

The table lists this clonotype with many counts. This rearrangement joins TRBV20-1 to TRBJ1-1, with a weak D call TRBD1 (6 bases). V was clipped by 4 bases and J by 5 bases, with 14 bases between them. The CDR3 runs to 13 residues. Germline CDR1 and CDR2: DFQATT and SNEGSKA (reference sequence). CDR3 in DNA: TGCAGTGCTACTCCAGGGGTTCAAACTGAAGCTTTCTTT. Protein product: CSATPGVQTEAFF.

The sample holds many counts of this clonotype. The chain links TRBV7-2 to TRBJ1-2, with unresolved D. There are 16 residues in the CDR3. Trimming left V 1 base short and J 2 bases short, with 14 bases between. Looked up from germline, CDR1 is SGHTA and CDR2 is FQGNSA. The CDR3 coding sequence is TGTGCCAGCAGCTTAGAATCGAGGGTGCCCAACTATGGCTACACCTTC. Protein: CASSLESRVPNYGYTF.

This clonotype was detected many times. This chain joins TRBV4-3 and TRBJ2-7; no clear D. The germline gives CDR1 LGHNA, CDR2 YSLEER. V shed 0 bases and J shed 0 bases, with 9 bases lying between them. The CDR3 covers 15 residues. CDR3 in DNA: TGCGCCAGCAGCCAAGATGTTGACGGCTCCTACGAGCAGTACTTC. Its protein product is CASSQDVDGSYEQYF.

This clonotype was observed many times. The genes are TRBV12-3 or TRBV12-4 and TRBJ1-1, with TRBD1 matching over 7 bases. The CDR3 loop spans 13 amino acids. With V trimmed by 4 bases and J by 10 bases, 9 bases remained unmatched. CDR3 residues: CASSSQGTYGAFF. CDR3 DNA: TGTGCCAGCAGTTCACAGGGGACCTACGGAGCTTTCTTT.

The sample holds many counts of this clonotype. The chain combines TRBV18 with TRBJ1-1, with D perhaps matching TRBD1 (5 bases). From germline, CDR1 is KGHSH and CDR2 LQKENI. V was pared by 3 bases and J by 5 bases, with 13 bases between. The CDR3 has 14 amino acids. DNA of the CDR3: TGTGCCAGCTCACCTGGGGGGGAGGGGACTGAAGCTTTCTTT. Its protein product is CASSPGGEGTEAFF.

This clonotype was counted at least ten times. This rearrangement joins TRBV29-1 to TRBJ2-2, with TRBD1 matching over 7 bases. CDR3 size: 16 residues. Germline lookup yields CDR1 SQVTM and CDR2 ANQGSEA. V shed 3 bases and J 6 bases; nucleotides not matched to a gene: 13. Here the CDR3 reads CSVERGPRRGAGELFF. CDR3 nucleotide sequence: TGCAGCGTTGAGAGGGGGCCAAGACGTGGCGCCGGGGAGCTGTTTTTT.

This clonotype was counted ten times or more. The chain is built from TRBV7-2 and TRBJ1-3; D is ambiguous. Germline V gene data show CDR1 as SGHTA and CDR2 as FQGNSA. The CDR3 has 15 amino acids. Trimming took 3 bases from V and 0 from J, leaving 9 bases between them. As DNA, the CDR3 is TGTGCCAGCAGCTTGCTAGGCATCTCTGGAAACACCATATATTTT. Translation: CASSLLGISGNTIYF.

This clonotype was seen at least ten times. V gene TRBV20-1 combines with J gene TRBJ1-5; D gene uncertain. Germline lookup yields CDR1 DFQATT and CDR2 SNEGSKA (reference sequence). The CDR3 is 11 amino acids. The V and J ends lost 7 bases and 1 base respectively, with 5 bases between them. The CDR3 is CSVLSNQPQHF. In nucleotides, the CDR3 is TGCAGTGTCCTGAGCAATCAGCCCCAGCATTTT.

This clonotype was counted ten times or more. The rearrangement links TRBV4-2 to TRBJ2-1; 11 nucleotides agree with TRBD1. Germline V lookup: CDR1 LGHNA, CDR2 YNFKEQ. V lost 2 bases, J lost 6 bases, and 6 bases stayed unmatched. The CDR3 sequence is 16 residues long. DNA for the CDR3: TGTGCCAGCAGCCAACGCTCCGGGACAGGGGGCAATGAGCAGTTCTTC. Amino acid sequence: CASSQRSGTGGNEQFF.

This clonotype was counted a few times. V and J are TRBV4-3 and TRBJ2-1; D is perhaps TRBD1 (5 bases). The germline V gene has CDR1 LGHNA and CDR2 YSLEER. This CDR3 region has 19 residues. V dropped 0 bases and J dropped 3 bases, with 21 bases sitting between them. The DNA for the CDR3 is TGCGCCAGCAGCCAAGATAAGGACATATGGGATCCCATCTACAATGAGCAGTTCTTC. This codes for CASSQDKDIWDPIYNEQFF.

This clonotype was detected only a few times. The chain uses TRBV29-1 and TRBJ2-7; weak D call: TRBD2 (6 bases). CDR1 and CDR2 (germline): SQVTM, ANQGSEA. This CDR3 is 12 amino acids long. Trimming stripped 4 bases from V and 7 bases from J, with 14 bases between. CDR3 DNA sequence: TGCAGCGTTGGTGGCCGGGGGAGAGAGCAGTACTTC. Translation gives CSVGGRGREQYF.